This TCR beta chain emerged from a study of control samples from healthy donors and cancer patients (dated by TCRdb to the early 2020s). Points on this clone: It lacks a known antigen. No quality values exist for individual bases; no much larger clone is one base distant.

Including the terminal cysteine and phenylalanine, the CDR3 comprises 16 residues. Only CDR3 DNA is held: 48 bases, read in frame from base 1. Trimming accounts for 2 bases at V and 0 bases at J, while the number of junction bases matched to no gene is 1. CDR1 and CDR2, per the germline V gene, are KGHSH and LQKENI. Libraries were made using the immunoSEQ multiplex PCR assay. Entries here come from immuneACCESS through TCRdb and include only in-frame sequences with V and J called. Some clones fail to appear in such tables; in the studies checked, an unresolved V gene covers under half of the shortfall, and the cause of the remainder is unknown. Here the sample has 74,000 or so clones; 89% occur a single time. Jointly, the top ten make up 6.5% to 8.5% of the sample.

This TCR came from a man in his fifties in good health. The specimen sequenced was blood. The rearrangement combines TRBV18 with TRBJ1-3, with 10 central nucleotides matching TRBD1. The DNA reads TGTGCCAGCTCACCAGGGACAGGGGACTCTGGAAACACCATATATTTT. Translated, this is CASSPGTGDSGNTIYF.